The 30 T cell receptor beta chains reported below all come from one sample, sequenced in a study of blood T cell repertoires in COVID-19. Produced via immunoSEQ multiplex PCR; TCRdb's table is partial and in-frame only. Of 200,000 or so clones listed, about 85% are singletons. The sample consisted of peripheral blood. The receptors were gathered from a man in his sixties with COVID-19, enrolled during active disease.

The chain links TRBV29-1 to TRBJ1-2; maybe TRBD1 (5 bases). Germline-derived CDR1 and CDR2 are SQVTM and ANQGSEA. V lost 4 bases to trimming and J lost 3 bases, with 12 bases between them. CDR3 length equals 13 residues. The CDR3 DNA is TGCAGCGTTGCGGACATACCCGACTATGGCTACACCTTC. Translation gives CSVADIPDYGYTF.

The CDR3 here is CASRRGGTEAFF. The CDR3 DNA is TGTGCCAGCAGACGAGGTGGTACTGAAGCTTTCTTT. The chain recombines TRBV19 with TRBJ1-1; D unresolved. Trimming pared 9 bases from V and 5 bases from J, leaving 13 bases between. Germline assignment: CDR1 LNHDA and CDR2 SQIVND (reference sequence). The length of the CDR3 is 12 residues.

Comment on this clone: Other DNA sequences of this sample code for an identical CDR3. V is TRBV18 and J is TRBJ1-5; TRBD1 matches 7 bases. V trimming: 6 bases; J trimming: 3 bases; junction bases outside the gene matches: 5. Germline V gene lookup returns CDR1 KGHSH and CDR2 LQKENI. The CDR3 has 14 residues. The CDR3: CASSPDRDNQPQHF. Here the CDR3 DNA reads TGTGCCAGCTCCCCCGACAGGGACAATCAGCCCCAGCATTTT.

This chain joins TRBV6-5 and TRBJ1-1; 8 nucleotides line up with TRBD1. This CDR3 is 13 amino acids long. Trimming took 8 bases from V and 6 from J; bases not matched to a gene: 8. The germline CDR1 and CDR2 sequences are MNHEY and SVGAGI. DNA of the CDR3: TGTGCCAGCGCGGACAGGGTTGAAGCTGAAGCTTTCTTT. It encodes CASADRVEAEAFF.

This clone appeared once. The rearrangement links TRBV4-3 to TRBJ1-5, with 9 bases fitting TRBD1. Germline V gene sequence: CDR1 LGHNA, CDR2 YSLEER. The CDR3 totals 18 residues. Trimming cost V 1 base and J 6 bases; bases outside gene matches: 13. CDR3 bases: TGCGCCAGCAGCCAAGTTCTCGGGACAGGGTGGGTAAGTCAGCCCCAGCATTTT. Residues: CASSQVLGTGWVSQPQHF.

The chain links TRBV10-1 to TRBJ1-5, with D hard to call. This CDR3 comprises 14 residues. V dropped 7 bases and J dropped 1 base, with 11 bases sitting between them. Germline CDR1 WNHNN, CDR2 SYGVQD (reference sequence). The CDR3 loop is CASKLGFSNQPQHF. For the CDR3, the DNA is TGCGCCAGCAAACTCGGGTTCAGCAATCAGCCCCAGCATTTT.

V usage is TRBV9 and J usage is TRBJ2-1; the match to TRBD2 covers 14 bases. Losses at the gene ends were 0 bases for V and 7 bases for J; bases not matched to a gene: 6. This CDR3 contains 17 residues. The V gene's germline CDR1 is SGDLS and CDR2 YYNGEE. The CDR3 loop is CASSVDTRTSGRNEQFF. CDR3 DNA: TGTGCCAGCAGCGTAGATACTCGGACTAGCGGGAGGAATGAGCAGTTCTTC. The full variable domain, completed using reference TRBV9 and TRBJ2-1, is DSGVTQTPKHLITATGQRVTLRCSPRSGDLSVYWYQQSLDQGLQFLIQYYNGEERAKGNILERFSAQQFPDLHSELNLSSLELGDSALYFCASSVDTRTSGRNEQFFGPGTRLTVL.

This chain connects TRBV27 to TRBJ1-4, with D possibly TRBD1 on 6 matching bases. Deletions cut 6 bases from V and 6 bases from J, with 17 bases between. Looked up from germline, CDR1 is MNHEY and CDR2 is SMNVEV (reference sequence). The CDR3 has 15 residues. The CDR3 here is CASSLTGNNHEKLFF. DNA for the CDR3: TGTGCCAGCAGCCTGACAGGAAACAATCATGAAAAACTGTTTTTT. The full variable domain, in which reference TRBV27 and TRBJ1-4 provide the parts outside the CDR3, is EAQVTQNPRYLITVTGKKLTVTCSQNMNHEYMSWYRQDPGLGLRQIYYSMNVEVTDKGDVPEGYKVSRKEKRNFPLILESPSPNQTSLYFCASSLTGNNHEKLFFGSGTQLSVL.

In DNA, the CDR3 is TGTGCCAGCAGCTCTCACAGGGGGGCCGGGGAGCTGTTTTTT. Translation: CASSSHRGAGELFF. The chain couples TRBV11-3 to TRBJ2-2; 8 bases fit TRBD1. Germline CDR1 SGHNT, CDR2 YENEEA. This CDR3 has 14 residues. The ends lost 4 bases at V and 6 bases at J; junction bases unmatched: 4.

This clone occurred a few times. J is TRBJ2-2 and V is TRBV5-6, with 10 bases that match TRBD2. Germline V gene lookup returns CDR1 SGHDT and CDR2 YYEEEE. V was clipped by 0 bases and J by 6 bases; unmatched bases: 5. The CDR3 runs 16 residues. The CDR3 DNA reads as TGTGCCAGCAGCTTGGCCGGTAGCGGGAGGTCCGGGGAGCTGTTTTTT. Protein sequence: CASSLAGSGRSGELFF.

The chain has TRBV4-1 and TRBJ1-2; 8 nucleotides align to TRBD1. Germline V lookup: CDR1 MGHRA, CDR2 YSYEKL. There are 15 residues in the CDR3. Germline trimming cut 3 bases from V and 0 bases from J; bases unmatched to any gene: 3. The CDR3: CASSQGTGANYGYTF. In DNA, the CDR3 is TGCGCCAGCAGCCAGGGGACAGGAGCTAACTATGGCTACACCTTC.

The chain joins TRBV10-1 to TRBJ2-1; 12 bases agree with TRBD2. This CDR3 spans 16 amino acids. Losses at the gene ends were 5 bases for V and 6 bases for J; bases not matched to a gene: 8. Germline lookup yields CDR1 WNHNN and CDR2 SYGVQD (reference sequence). CDR3 in amino acids: CASSHLAGGPANEQFF. In DNA form, the CDR3 reads TGCGCCAGCAGTCACCTAGCGGGAGGGCCGGCCAATGAGCAGTTCTTC.

The gene calls are TRBV5-1 and TRBJ1-6; 8 bases agree with TRBD1. The germline gives CDR1 SGHRS, CDR2 YFSETQ. The V and J ends lost 4 bases and 9 bases, in that order; junction bases with no gene match: 9. There are 15 residues in the CDR3. This CDR3 reads CASSLSQGEGSPLHF. As DNA, the CDR3 is TGCGCCAGCAGCCTCTCACAGGGGGAAGGTTCACCCCTCCACTTT.

V usage is TRBV13 and J usage is TRBJ2-7, with D possibly TRBD1 on 6 matching bases. V shed 4 bases and J shed 3 bases, with 10 bases lying between them. This CDR3 has 13 amino acids. The germline V gene has CDR1 PRHDT and CDR2 FYEKMQ (reference sequence). CDR3 region: CASSWSQGYEQYF. The CDR3 DNA reads as TGTGCCAGCAGCTGGTCACAGGGCTACGAGCAGTACTTC.

The chain combines TRBV27 with TRBJ1-6, with D possibly TRBD1 on 6 matching bases. CDR1 MNHEY and CDR2 SMNVEV come from the germline V gene (reference sequence). The CDR3 runs to 16 residues. V lost 2 bases to trimming and J lost 0 bases, with 8 bases between them. DNA of the CDR3: TGTGCCAGCAGTTTAAGGGGGAGCTCCTATAATTCACCCCTCCACTTT. This gives the protein CASSLRGSSYNSPLHF.

This clone was found a few times. The rearrangement links TRBV9 to TRBJ1-3; a possible D gene is TRBD1 (5 bases). This CDR3 has 16 amino acids. V gave up 3 bases and J gave up 0 bases, with 13 bases separating them. From germline, CDR1 is SGDLS and CDR2 YYNGEE. The CDR3 sequence is CASSALGGSSGNTIYF. The CDR3, as DNA: TGTGCCAGCAGCGCACTCGGGGGAAGCTCTGGAAACACCATATATTTT.

V is TRBV4-2 and J is TRBJ1-2, with D hard to call. With 0 bases removed from V and 4 bases from J, the gap between germline ends came to 9 bases. The germline gives CDR1 LGHNA, CDR2 YNFKEQ. The CDR3 is made up of 14 amino acids. The CDR3 bases are TGTGCCAGCAGCCAAGATAGTCTCTTCTATGGCTACACCTTC. As protein: CASSQDSLFYGYTF.

The V and J genes are TRBV7-9 and TRBJ2-4, with TRBD1 matching 9 bases. CDR1 SEHNR and CDR2 FQNEAQ come from the germline V gene (reference sequence). After removal of 5 bases from V and 12 bases from J, the junction contained 5 bases not matched to a gene. This CDR3 is built from 12 residues. CDR3 region: CASSLDRGTQYF. Here the CDR3 DNA reads TGTGCCAGCAGCCTGGACAGGGGTACTCAGTACTTC.

The J gene is TRBJ2-3, the V gene TRBV23-1, with TRBD2 matching 7 bases. TRBV23-1 is noted as an ORF with a role that remains uncertain. The J segment lost 6 bases and the V segment lost 5 bases, leaving 11 bases of the junction unmatched. The CDR3 spans 15 residues. This chain's CDR3 is CASSSRDREADTQYF. In DNA, the CDR3 is TGCGCCAGCAGTTCACGGGACCGGGAGGCTGATACGCAGTATTTT.

This chain links TRBV30 with TRBJ1-1; TRBD1 might be the D (5 bases). Trimming removed 2 bases from V and 4 bases from J, with 14 bases in between. The CDR3 loop spans 14 amino acids. Germline V lookup: CDR1 GTSNPN, CDR2 SVGIG (reference sequence). CDR3 in amino acids: CAWSRGGVPTEAFF. The CDR3 DNA is TGTGCCTGGAGTCGGGGGGGGGTGCCCACTGAAGCTTTCTTT.

The V call is TRBV5-1, the J call TRBJ2-3; 12 bases fit TRBD1. Trimming removed 4 bases from V and 5 bases from J; junction bases left unmatched: 8. CDR1 is SGHRS and CDR2 is YFSETQ in the germline V gene. The CDR3 is 16 amino acids. CDR3 coding DNA: TGCGCCAGCAGCCGATTAGGGACAGGGGGCGGAGATACGCAGTATTTT. This translates into CASSRLGTGGGDTQYF.

This clone was seen a few times. V is TRBV9 and J is TRBJ2-5; no clear D. The V end lost 2 bases, the J end lost 2 bases, and 4 bases lay between the germline ends. Germline V gene sequence: CDR1 SGDLS, CDR2 YYNGEE. The CDR3 consists of 12 residues. As DNA, the CDR3 is TGTGCCAGCAGCGTCAGTCAAGAGACCCAGTACTTC. Protein product: CASSVSQETQYF.

The rearrangement links TRBV6-6 to TRBJ2-1; TRBD2 is a possible D gene (7 bases). This CDR3 has 16 amino acids. Per germline, CDR1 MNHNY and CDR2 SVGAGI (reference sequence). V was shortened by 5 bases and J by 7 bases, with 21 bases between the two germline ends. Written as DNA, the CDR3 is TGTGCCAGCAGTCGACTACAGGGCGGGGGATTGAATGAGCAGTTCTTC. Protein sequence: CASSRLQGGGLNEQFF.

The chain carries TRBV27 and TRBJ2-6; a weak D match, TRBD2 (7 bases). Trimming left V 2 bases short and J 1 base short, with 12 bases between. This CDR3 comprises 17 residues. From germline, CDR1 is MNHEY and CDR2 SMNVEV (reference sequence). CDR3 residues: CASSLRGARSGANVLTF. In DNA, the CDR3 is TGTGCCAGCAGTTTACGGGGGGCTAGATCTGGGGCCAACGTCCTGACTTTC.

V is TRBV6-2 or TRBV6-3 and J is TRBJ2-7; unclear D gene. Per germline, CDR1 MNHEY and CDR2 SVGEGT. The CDR3 covers 15 residues. Trimming cost V 2 bases and J 2 bases, with 13 bases left between them. CDR3 nucleotides: TGTGCCAGCAGTTACGACGGGTCTCCAACCTACGAGCAGTACTTC. It yields the protein CASSYDGSPTYEQYF.

The chain carries TRBV5-5 and TRBJ1-6; D not resolved. This CDR3 spans 14 amino acids. Between the trimmed V and J ends, which lost 3 bases and 4 bases, there was a span of 8 bases. In germline, CDR1 is SGHKS, CDR2 YYEKEE (reference sequence). The CDR3 DNA sequence: TGTGCCAGCAGCTCCGGGGATTATAATTCACCCCTCCACTTT. It translates to CASSSGDYNSPLHF.

V usage is TRBV7-2 and J usage is TRBJ1-2; 9 bases are shared with TRBD1. Looked up from germline, CDR1 is SGHTA and CDR2 is FQGNSA. Unmatched junction bases numbered 8, after V lost 5 bases and J lost 4 bases. The CDR3 runs to 15 residues. The CDR3 region has the DNA TGTGCCAGCAGCACCCGGACAGGGGAGGGCTATGGCTACACCTTC. Residues: CASSTRTGEGYGYTF.

The chain carries TRBV3-1 (or the pseudogene TRBV3-2) and TRBJ1-1, with D hard to call. Germline V gives CDR1 LGHDT, CDR2 YNNKEL (reference sequence). The CDR3 runs to 14 residues. Trimming pared 0 bases from V and 0 bases from J, leaving 5 bases between. CDR3 protein: CASSQDPMNTEAFF. DNA for the CDR3: TGTGCCAGCAGCCAAGATCCAATGAACACTGAAGCTTTCTTT.

The chain couples TRBV24-1 to TRBJ1-2; tentatively, D is TRBD1 (6 bases). Trimming took 3 bases from V and 5 from J, leaving 15 bases between them. Germline V CDR1 and CDR2: KGHDR, SFDVKD. This CDR3 region has 15 residues. This CDR3 reads CATSDGQFPLYGYTF. In nucleotides, the CDR3 is TGTGCCACCAGTGATGGACAGTTCCCTCTATATGGCTACACCTTC.

The genes are TRBV7-9 and TRBJ1-1, with 8 bases lining up with TRBD1. The CDR3 is made up of 14 amino acids. V lost 0 bases, J lost 10 bases, and 7 bases stayed unmatched. CDR1 and CDR2 (germline): SEHNR, FQNEAQ (reference sequence). Here the CDR3 DNA reads TGTGCCAGCAGCTTAGCCTTGCAGGGGGCCTCAGCTTTCTTT. Translation: CASSLALQGASAFF.